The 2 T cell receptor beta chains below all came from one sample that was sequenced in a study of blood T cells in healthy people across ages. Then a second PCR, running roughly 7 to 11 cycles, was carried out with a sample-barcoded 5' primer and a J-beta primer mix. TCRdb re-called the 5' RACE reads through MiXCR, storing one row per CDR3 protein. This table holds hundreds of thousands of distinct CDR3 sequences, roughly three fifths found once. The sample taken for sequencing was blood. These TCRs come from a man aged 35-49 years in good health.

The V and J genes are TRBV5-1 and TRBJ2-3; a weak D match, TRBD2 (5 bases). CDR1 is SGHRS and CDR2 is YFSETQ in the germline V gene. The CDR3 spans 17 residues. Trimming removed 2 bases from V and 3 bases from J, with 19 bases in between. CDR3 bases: TGCGCCAGCAGCTTTGGGTCTGGCGGGTCAGGAACAGATACGCAGTATTTT. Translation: CASSFGSGGSGTDTQYF.

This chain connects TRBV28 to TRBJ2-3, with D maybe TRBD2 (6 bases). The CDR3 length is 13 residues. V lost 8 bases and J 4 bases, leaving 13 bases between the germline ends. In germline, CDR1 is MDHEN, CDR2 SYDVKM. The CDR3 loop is CASGRPSADTQYF. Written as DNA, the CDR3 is TGTGCCAGCGGACGCCCTAGCGCAGATACGCAGTATTTT.